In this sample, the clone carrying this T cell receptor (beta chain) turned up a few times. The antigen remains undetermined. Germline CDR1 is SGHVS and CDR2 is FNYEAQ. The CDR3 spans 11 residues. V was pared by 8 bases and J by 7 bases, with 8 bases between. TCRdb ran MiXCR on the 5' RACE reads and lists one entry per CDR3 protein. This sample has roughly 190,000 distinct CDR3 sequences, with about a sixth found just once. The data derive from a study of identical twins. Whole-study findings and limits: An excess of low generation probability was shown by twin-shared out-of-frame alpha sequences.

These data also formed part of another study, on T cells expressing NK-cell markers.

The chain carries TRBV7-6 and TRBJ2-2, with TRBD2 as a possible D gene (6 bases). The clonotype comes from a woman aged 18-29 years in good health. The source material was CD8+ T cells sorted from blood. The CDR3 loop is CASAGSGELFF. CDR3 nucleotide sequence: TGTGCCAGCGCGGGAAGCGGGGAGCTGTTTTTT.